This TCR beta chain was obtained from a study of PD-1 blockade in mismatch repair-deficient tumors. Study outcomes and limitations: Rapid post-treatment expansion, then contraction, generally preceding radiologic response, marked tumor-resident clones.

For this clone: Antigen unknown.

Germline V gives CDR1 SGHTS, CDR2 YDEGEE. The CDR3 loop spans 14 amino acids. Trimming stripped 0 bases from V and 0 bases from J, with 6 bases between. Mismatch repair deficiency was confirmed in all patients, by PCR or immunohistochemistry. TCRs were sequenced from a few patients responding to pembrolizumab. Measured with immunoSEQ multiplex PCR; TCRdb has only the in-frame clones, and not every one. The repertoire holds over 30,000 clones, with 80% as singletons. This rearrangement joins TRBV5-8 to TRBJ1-1; D remains ambiguous. The TCR comes from an adult with mismatch repair-deficient cancer. The sequencing used PBMCs, collected less than 7 weeks after starting pembrolizumab. In DNA form, the CDR3 reads TGTGCCAGCAGCTTGGTGTCGGTGAACACTGAAGCTTTCTTT. Its protein product is CASSLVSVNTEAFF.